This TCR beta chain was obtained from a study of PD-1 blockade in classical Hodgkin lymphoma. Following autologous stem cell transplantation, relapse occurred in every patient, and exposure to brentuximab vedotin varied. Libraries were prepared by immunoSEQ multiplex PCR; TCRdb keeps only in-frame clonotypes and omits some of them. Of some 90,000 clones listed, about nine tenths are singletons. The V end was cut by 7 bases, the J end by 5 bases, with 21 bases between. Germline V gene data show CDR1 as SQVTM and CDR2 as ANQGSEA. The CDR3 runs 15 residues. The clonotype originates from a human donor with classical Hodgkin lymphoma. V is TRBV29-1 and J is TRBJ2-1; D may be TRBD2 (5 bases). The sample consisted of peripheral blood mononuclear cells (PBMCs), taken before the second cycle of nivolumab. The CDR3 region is CSARPLDLLNNEQFF. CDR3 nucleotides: TGCAGCGCGAGACCGTTGGACTTGTTAAACAATGAGCAGTTCTTC.